The 32 T cell receptor beta chains below all came from one sample that was sequenced in a study of blood T cells in healthy people across ages (dated by TCRdb to between 2014 and 2016). Receptor libraries were prepared by 5' RACE. Instrument on record: Illumina HiSeq 2500. The second PCR ran for about 7 to 11 cycles and used a J-beta primer mix along with a sample-barcoded 5' primer. Through fastp at Q25 and MiXCR, TCRdb rebuilt clones from the public reads, retaining in-frame beta chains. CDR3 protein duplicates are merged, each entry listing the most common genes and DNA. The sample data list around 850,000 distinct CDR3 sequences, and about 37% of these were observed just once. The ten largest clones capture 13% of the sample. Sequences were obtained from blood. These TCRs come from a man between 18 and 35 years old in good health.

This chain uses TRBV5-1 with TRBJ2-2, with 10 bases that match TRBD2. Trimming removed 4 bases from V and 6 bases from J; junction bases left unmatched: 12. This CDR3 contains 17 residues. Germline V gives CDR1 SGHRS, CDR2 YFSETQ. In DNA form, the CDR3 reads TGCGCCAGCAGCCCCTTAGCGGGGGGCGGGTTTTCCGGGGAGCTGTTTTTT. The encoded protein is CASSPLAGGGFSGELFF. Combining the CDR3 with reference TRBV5-1 and TRBJ2-2 gives the whole variable domain KAGVTQTPRYLIKTRGQQVTLSCSPISGHRSVSWYQQTPGQGLQFLFEYFSETQRNKGNFPGRFSGRQFSNSRSEMNVSTLELGDSALYLCASSPLAGGGFSGELFFGEGSRLTVL.

There are a few counts of this clonotype. The chain is built from TRBV12-3 or TRBV12-4 and TRBJ1-1; D gene unclear. The CDR3 consists of 12 residues. V lost 6 bases to trimming and J lost 2 bases, with 7 bases between them. For the CDR3, the DNA is TGTGCCAGCAGGAAGGATAACACTGAAGCTTTCTTT. This gives the protein CASRKDNTEAFF.

This clonotype came up once. The junction shows a germline mismatch at one end, possibly a read error. V gene TRBV7-2 combines with J gene TRBJ2-3; D not resolved. The CDR3 sequence is 15 residues long. Germline V gene sequence: CDR1 SGHTA, CDR2 FQGNSA. The CDR3 DNA follows: TGTGTCAGCAGCTTAGGCCCGCTAGAAGTCGATACGCAGTATTTT. Translation gives CVSSLGPLEVDTQYF.

The rearrangement links TRBV6-1 to TRBJ2-3; D tentatively reads TRBD1 or TRBD2 (5 bases each). The CDR3 runs 15 residues. Germline V gives CDR1 MNHNS, CDR2 SASEGT. V was clipped by 7 bases and J by 2 bases, with 16 bases between them. CDR3 residues: CASIITWDATDTQYF. DNA of the CDR3: TGTGCCAGCATCATAACTTGGGACGCCACAGATACGCAGTATTTT.

The chain combines TRBV7-9 with TRBJ1-2; D is possibly TRBD1 (5 bases). Germline loops: CDR1 SEHNR, CDR2 FQNEAQ (reference sequence). The CDR3 has 16 amino acids. V was pared by 4 bases and J by 4 bases, with 19 bases between. As DNA, the CDR3 is TGTGCCAGCAGCTCCTCCGGGACCCTAAAGGTCTATGGCTACACCTTC. Translated: CASSSSGTLKVYGYTF.

The CDR3 loop is CASSYSMSGGAGYNEQFF. CDR3 in DNA: TGTGCCAGCAGTTACTCGATGTCAGGGGGCGCCGGGTACAATGAGCAGTTCTTC. V and J are TRBV6-2 or TRBV6-3 and TRBJ2-1; 8 positions match TRBD1. This CDR3 has 18 residues. Germline V gene sequence: CDR1 MNHEY, CDR2 SVGEGT. Trimming removed 0 bases from V and 4 bases from J; junction bases left unmatched: 11.

This clonotype was observed a handful of times. The chain carries TRBV12-3 or TRBV12-4 and TRBJ2-1, with TRBD1 matching over 7 bases. The DNA end is a closer match to TRBJ2-7, so the J assignment may be wrong. The CDR3 contains 13 residues. For the CDR3, the DNA is TGTGCCAGCAGACAAGGGACAGACAATGAGCAGTACTTC. Translating gives CASRQGTDNEQYF.

The chain joins TRBV20-1 to TRBJ2-5, with TRBD1 identical over 9 bases. V lost 5 bases, J lost 4 bases, and 8 bases stayed unmatched. The CDR3 sequence is 14 residues long. Germline CDR1 and CDR2: DFQATT and SNEGSKA (reference sequence). The CDR3 sequence is CSAVPGQGVETQYF. The CDR3 nucleotides read TGCAGTGCTGTCCCGGGACAGGGAGTAGAGACCCAGTACTTC.

This clonotype came up a few times. The chain is built from TRBV6-5 and TRBJ1-1, with unresolved D. The germline V and J ends were trimmed by 3 bases and 0 bases, with 17 bases remaining between them. This CDR3 comprises 17 residues. CDR1 is MNHEY and CDR2 is SVGAGI in the germline V gene. CDR3 in amino acids: CASSYLGQRWMNTEAFF. The CDR3 DNA sequence: TGTGCCAGCAGTTATTTGGGCCAAAGGTGGATGAACACTGAAGCTTTCTTT.

CDR3 in DNA: TGTGCCAGCTCACGCGACCCCACACTGAATAGCAATCAGCCCCAGCATTTT. Translating it yields CASSRDPTLNSNQPQHF. J is TRBJ1-5 and V is TRBV18; D not resolved. Trimming left V 4 bases short and J 0 bases short, with 16 bases between. The CDR3 consists of 17 residues. Germline V CDR1 and CDR2: KGHSH, LQKENI.

This clonotype was recorded a few times. The genes are TRBV7-9 and TRBJ2-1; TRBD2 agrees at 7 bases. Germline CDR1 is SEHNR and CDR2 is FQNEAQ (reference sequence). This CDR3 region has 14 residues. The V and J ends lost 4 bases and 7 bases, in that order; junction bases with no gene match: 7. The CDR3 nucleotides are TGTGCCAGCAGCTCCCGGGAGGTTTTTAATGAGCAGTTCTTC. As protein: CASSSREVFNEQFF.

V usage is TRBV5-1 and J usage is TRBJ1-5; 7 nucleotides match TRBD1. The CDR3 has 15 residues. V gave up 4 bases and J gave up 8 bases; unmatched junction bases: 12. In germline, CDR1 is SGHRS, CDR2 YFSETQ. The CDR3 DNA reads TGCGCCAGCAGCCTTGGAGCAGGGGGGGTAGAGCCCCAGCATTTT. Protein sequence: CASSLGAGGVEPQHF.

The V gene is TRBV12-3 or TRBV12-4, the J gene TRBJ2-1; 10 bases agree with TRBD2. There are 15 residues in the CDR3. CDR3 residues: CTTQTSGGAYNEQFF. CDR3 in DNA: TGTACCACTCAAACCAGCGGGGGGGCCTACAATGAGCAGTTCTTC.

There are many counts of this clonotype. The CDR3 reads CASSLVGGQVGETQYF. The CDR3 nucleotides read TGTGCCAGCAGCTTAGTAGGGGGACAGGTCGGGGAGACCCAGTACTTC. The gene calls are TRBV7-2 and TRBJ2-5, with 8 bases fitting TRBD1. With 1 base clipped from V and 5 bases from J, the junction kept 9 bases outside the gene matches. Per germline, CDR1 SGHTA and CDR2 FQGNSA. CDR3 length equals 16 residues.

The V call is TRBV4-1, the J call TRBJ1-2; 7 nucleotides match TRBD1. V lost 0 bases and J lost 5; bases outside the gene matches: 15. Germline assignment: CDR1 MGHRA and CDR2 YSYEKL. The CDR3 is made up of 18 amino acids. CDR3 in DNA: TGCGCCAGCAGCCAAGATGGGGGTCGTAGCAGGGGGTTGTATGGCTACACCTTC. The encoded protein is CASSQDGGRSRGLYGYTF.

Only one count was recorded for this clonotype. This sequence may be a read error, since a much larger clone differs from it by one base. This chain joins TRBV10-3 and TRBJ2-1, with D unclear. The V gene lost 0 bases and the J gene lost 10 bases, with 16 bases spanning the gap. Germline CDR1 and CDR2: ENHRY and SYGVKD. This CDR3 region has 15 residues. The CDR3 nucleotides read TGTGCCATCAGTGAGTCGGGCCGACCCTCCTACGAGCAGTTCTTC. This translates into CAISESGRPSYEQFF.

The gene calls are TRBV4-3 and TRBJ1-4, with a weak D call TRBD1 (5 bases). Germline V lookup: CDR1 LGHNA, CDR2 YSLEER. Trimming pared 0 bases from V and 7 bases from J, leaving 9 bases between. The length of the CDR3 is 14 residues. CDR3 sequence (DNA): TGCGCCAGCAGCCAAGACGCAGGGATTGAAAAACTGTTTTTT. This codes for CASSQDAGIEKLFF.

This clonotype has a handful of counts. This CDR3 reads CASSLRTTGEQYF. As DNA, the CDR3 is TGTGCCAGCAGCTTAAGGACCACGGGGGAGCAGTACTTC. The V gene is TRBV7-3, the J gene TRBJ2-5, with a tentative D call TRBD2 (6 bases). Germline assignment: CDR1 SGHTA and CDR2 FQGTGA. This CDR3 is built from 13 residues. V dropped 1 base and J dropped 11 bases, with 14 bases sitting between them.

The count of this clonotype is one. V and J are TRBV12-3 or TRBV12-4 and TRBJ2-3, with D perhaps TRBD2 (5 bases). This CDR3 region has 15 residues. The ends were cut back, 5 bases at V and 0 bases at J, with 12 bases in the middle. CDR3 sequence: CASSRTEVSTDTQYF. For the CDR3, the DNA is TGTGCCAGCAGTCGGACTGAAGTTAGCACAGATACGCAGTATTTT.

This chain connects TRBV4-1 to TRBJ1-5; TRBD1 is a possible D gene (5 bases). In germline, CDR1 is MGHRA, CDR2 YSYEKL. The CDR3 runs 16 residues. The ends were cut back, 3 bases at V and 6 bases at J, with 18 bases in the middle. The CDR3 DNA sequence: TGCGCCAGCAGCCAGCCTACAGGCCCAAAGGTTCAGCCCCAGCATTTT. Its protein is CASSQPTGPKVQPQHF.

With regard to this clonotype: One end of the junction fails to match germline, which may point to a read error. The chain joins TRBV12-3 or TRBV12-4 to TRBJ2-3, with D hard to call. This CDR3 is built from 11 residues. The CDR3 nucleotides are TGCTCCCCACGGGCGGCAGATACGCAGTATTTT. Its translation is CSPRAADTQYF.

CDR3 loop: CASRAEPGANVLTF. The CDR3 DNA reads as TGTGCCAGCCGTGCTGAGCCCGGAGCCAACGTCCTGACTTTC. The chain has TRBV12-3 or TRBV12-4 and TRBJ2-6, with no clear D. The CDR3 has 14 residues. V was cut by 8 bases and J by 7 bases, with 15 bases left in between.

This clonotype was detected ten times or more. The CDR3 protein is CSARGGNEQFF. The CDR3 coding sequence is TGCAGTGCTAGAGGGGGGAATGAGCAGTTCTTC. This chain joins TRBV20-1 and TRBJ2-1; D possibly uses TRBD1 or TRBD2 (5 bases each). Germline CDR1 is DFQATT and CDR2 is SNEGSKA (reference sequence). The CDR3 extends over 11 amino acids. The V end lost 1 base, the J end lost 7 bases, and 5 bases lay between the germline ends.

This clonotype has a handful of counts. The genes are TRBV10-3 and TRBJ2-2; 12 bases map to TRBD2. V was clipped by 5 bases and J by 5 bases; unmatched bases: 6. This CDR3 contains 16 residues. CDR1 is ENHRY and CDR2 is SYGVKD in the germline V gene. Here the CDR3 reads CAISLRLAGDTGELFF. In DNA form, the CDR3 reads TGTGCCATCAGTCTAAGACTAGCGGGGGATACCGGGGAGCTGTTTTTT.

On this clonotype itself: A read error may explain this, as a much larger clone is one base away. The genes are TRBV24-1 and TRBJ2-1; 10 nucleotides align to TRBD2. Gene TRBJ2-7 matches the end of the DNA better, so the J call may be wrong. CDR1 KGHDR and CDR2 SFDVKD come from the germline V gene. This CDR3 has 18 residues. The CDR3 DNA is TGTGCCACCAGTGATTTTGACCCAGCGGGGGGGCATTACAATGAGCAGTACTTC. This gives the protein CATSDFDPAGGHYNEQYF.

This clonotype was recorded a few times. The genes are TRBV4-3 and TRBJ2-3, with unresolved D. Germline V gene lookup returns CDR1 LGHNA and CDR2 YSLEER. This CDR3 contains 15 residues. Trimming cost V 1 base and J 1 base, with 9 bases left between them. The CDR3 sequence: CASSQARRGTDTQYF. The CDR3 coding sequence is TGCGCCAGCAGCCAAGCTCGGCGTGGCACAGATACGCAGTATTTT.

This clonotype has a handful of counts. The rearrangement links TRBV4-3 to TRBJ2-3; no reliable D call. Trimming took 0 bases from V and 5 from J, leaving 15 bases between them. The CDR3 length is 16 residues. CDR1 and CDR2 (germline): LGHNA, YSLEER. CDR3 amino acids: CASSQEGPGLRDTQYF. CDR3 DNA: TGCGCCAGCAGCCAAGAGGGTCCGGGCTTGAGAGATACGCAGTATTTT.

V is TRBV20-1 and J is TRBJ1-2; possible D gene TRBD1, 5 bases. V was clipped by 6 bases and J by 7 bases, with 12 bases between them. Germline CDR1 reads DFQATT; CDR2 reads SNEGSKA (reference sequence). This CDR3 contains 11 residues. CDR3: CSATGPSGYTF. The CDR3, as DNA: TGCAGTGCCACGGGACCGTCTGGCTACACCTTC.

The chain joins TRBV7-8 to TRBJ2-2, with 9 bases that match TRBD2. From germline, CDR1 is SGHVS and CDR2 FQNEAQ. The CDR3 extends over 17 amino acids. The junction had 12 bases not matched to a gene; V was cut back by 5 bases and J by 5 bases. The CDR3 region is CASSPSGGTSPTGELFF. For the CDR3, the DNA is TGTGCCAGCAGCCCTAGTGGGGGGACTAGCCCGACCGGGGAGCTGTTTTTT. Filled out from reference TRBV7-8 and TRBJ2-2, the complete variable domain reads GAGVSQSPRYKVAKRGQDVALRCDPISGHVSLFWYQQALGQGPEFLTYFQNEAQLDKSGLPSDRFFAERPEGSVSTLKIQRTQQEDSAVYLCASSPSGGTSPTGELFFGEGSRLTVL.

This clonotype was counted only a few times. This chain uses TRBV5-1 with TRBJ2-1; D remains unclear. CDR1 and CDR2 (germline): SGHRS, YFSETQ. The CDR3 covers 11 residues. Trimming pared 3 bases from V and 8 bases from J, leaving 6 bases between. In nucleotides, the CDR3 is TGCGCCAGCAGCTCCATATATGAGCAGTTCTTC. This gives the protein CASSSIYEQFF.

This clonotype was seen a handful of times. This chain links TRBV5-1 with TRBJ2-3; 7 positions match TRBD2. Germline assignment: CDR1 SGHRS and CDR2 YFSETQ. The V segment lost 0 bases and the J segment 3 bases; nucleotides outside the gene matches: 4. This CDR3 is 15 amino acids long. CDR3: CASSLDGLGTDTQYF. The CDR3, as DNA: TGCGCCAGCAGCTTGGATGGACTAGGTACAGATACGCAGTATTTT.

This clonotype occurred once. This chain links TRBV20-1 with TRBJ2-7; D perhaps matches TRBD2 (7 bases). CDR3 size: 13 residues. CDR1 is DFQATT and CDR2 is SNEGSKA in the germline V gene (reference sequence). V lost 6 bases, J lost 2 bases, and 14 bases lay in between. This CDR3 is CSALRGGTYEQYF. CDR3 bases: TGCAGTGCCCTGAGGGGGGGGACCTACGAGCAGTACTTC.